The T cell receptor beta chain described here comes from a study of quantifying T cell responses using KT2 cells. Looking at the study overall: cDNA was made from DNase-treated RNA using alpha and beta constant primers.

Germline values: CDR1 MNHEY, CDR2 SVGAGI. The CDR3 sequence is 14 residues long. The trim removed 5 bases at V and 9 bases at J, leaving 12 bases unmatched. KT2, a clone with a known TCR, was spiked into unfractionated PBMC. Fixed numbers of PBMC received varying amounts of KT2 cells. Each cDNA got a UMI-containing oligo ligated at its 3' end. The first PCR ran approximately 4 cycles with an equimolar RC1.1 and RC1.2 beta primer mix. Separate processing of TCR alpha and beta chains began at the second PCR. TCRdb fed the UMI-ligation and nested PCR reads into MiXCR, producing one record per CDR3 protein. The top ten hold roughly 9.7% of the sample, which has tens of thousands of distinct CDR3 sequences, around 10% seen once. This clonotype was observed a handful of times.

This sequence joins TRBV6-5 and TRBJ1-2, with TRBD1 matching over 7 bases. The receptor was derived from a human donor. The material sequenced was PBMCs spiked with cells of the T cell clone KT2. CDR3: CASSVRDRYGSYTF. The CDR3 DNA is TGTGCCAGCAGTGTCCGGGACAGATATGGCAGCTACACCTTC.